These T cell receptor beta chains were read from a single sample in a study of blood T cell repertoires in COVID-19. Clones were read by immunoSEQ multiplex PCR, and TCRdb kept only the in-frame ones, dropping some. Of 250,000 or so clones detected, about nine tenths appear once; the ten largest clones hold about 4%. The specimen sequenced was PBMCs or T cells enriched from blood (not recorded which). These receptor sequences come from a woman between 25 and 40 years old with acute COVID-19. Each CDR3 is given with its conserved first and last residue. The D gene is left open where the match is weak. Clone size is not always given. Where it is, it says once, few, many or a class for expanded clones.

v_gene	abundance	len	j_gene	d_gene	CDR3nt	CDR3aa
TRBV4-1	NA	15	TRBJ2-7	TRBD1	TGCGCCAGCAGCCACCTCATCGGACAGGGCGGCGAGCAGTACTTC	CASSHLIGQGGEQYF
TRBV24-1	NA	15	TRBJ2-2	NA	TGTGCCACCAGTGACAGGGCAACGAACACCGGGGAGCTGTTTTTT	CATSDRATNTGELFF
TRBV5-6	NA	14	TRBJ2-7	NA	TGTGCCAGCAGCTTGGGACGGAGCCTCTACGAGCAGTACTTC	CASSLGRSLYEQYF
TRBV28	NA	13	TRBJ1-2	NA	TGTGCCAGCAGTTTATACAGCGGCTATGGCTACACCTTC	CASSLYSGYGYTF
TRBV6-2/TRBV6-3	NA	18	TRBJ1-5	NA	TGTGCCAGCAGCCGACTCCGAGGGGAGGGCAATAGCAATCAGCCCCAGCATTTT	CASSRLRGEGNSNQPQHF
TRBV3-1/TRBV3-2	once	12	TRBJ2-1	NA	TGTGCCAGCAGCCAACTCGCGAATGAGCAGTTCTTC	CASSQLANEQFF
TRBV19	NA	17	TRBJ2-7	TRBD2	TGTGCCAGTAGTAGCGGGAGGAGGAATGGAGGCTCCTACGAGCAGTACTTC	CASSSGRRNGGSYEQYF
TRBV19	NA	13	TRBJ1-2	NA	TGTGCCACCAGACAGGTGGGGAACTATGGCTACACCTTC	CATRQVGNYGYTF
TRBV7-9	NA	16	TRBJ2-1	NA	TGTGCCAGCAGCTTACTTGATAGGACAGACTACAATGAGCAGTTCTTC	CASSLLDRTDYNEQFF
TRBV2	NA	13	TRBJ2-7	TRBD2	TGTGCCAGCCATCGGACTAGTTCATACGAGCAGTACTTC	CASHRTSSYEQYF
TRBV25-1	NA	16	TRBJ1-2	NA	TGTGCCAGCAGTGAAGTGTATAGCGGTTCACGAGATGGCTACACCTTC	CASSEVYSGSRDGYTF
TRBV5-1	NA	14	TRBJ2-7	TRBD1	TGCGCCAGCAGCCCCCGGGACAGAATTTACGAGCAGTACTTC	CASSPRDRIYEQYF
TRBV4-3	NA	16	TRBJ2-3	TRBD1	TGCGCCAGCAGCCAAGAACGACAGGGGGATACAGATACGCAGTATTTT	CASSQERQGDTDTQYF
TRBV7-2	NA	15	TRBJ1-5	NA	TGTGCCAGCAGCTTAGAGGGGGGGATCAATCAGCCCCAGCATTTT	CASSLEGGINQPQHF
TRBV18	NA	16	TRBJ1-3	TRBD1	TGTGCCAGCTCACCGGACAGGGTCCTCTCTGGAAACACCATATATTTT	CASSPDRVLSGNTIYF
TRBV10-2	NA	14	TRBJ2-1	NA	TGCGCCAGCAGCCCCCGTCTTTCCTACAATGAGCAGTTCTTC	CASSPRLSYNEQFF
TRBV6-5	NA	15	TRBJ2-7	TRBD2	TGTGCCAGCACAGGTCCGCTAGCGGGTACCTACGAGCAGTACTTC	CASTGPLAGTYEQYF
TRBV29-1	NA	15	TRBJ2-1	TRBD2	TGCAGCGTTGAAGTTATAGCGGGAGACTACAATGAGCAGTTCTTC	CSVEVIAGDYNEQFF
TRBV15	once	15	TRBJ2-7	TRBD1	TGTGCCACCAGCAGAGTTACAGGGGAAGTCAACGAGCAGTACTTC	CATSRVTGEVNEQYF
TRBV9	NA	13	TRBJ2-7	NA	TGTGCCAGCAGCCCCGACACCGCCTACGAGCAGTACTTC	CASSPDTAYEQYF
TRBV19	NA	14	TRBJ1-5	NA	TGTGCCAGTAGTACCTCGGGGGGCGGTCAGCCCCAGCATTTT	CASSTSGGGQPQHF
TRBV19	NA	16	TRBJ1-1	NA	TGTGCCAGTAGTATAGGAGGACAGACTGTGAACACTGAAGCTTTCTTT	CASSIGGQTVNTEAFF
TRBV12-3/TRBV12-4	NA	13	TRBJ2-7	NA	TGTGCCAGCAGTTTGGAGGTTCCCTACGAGCAGTACTTC	CASSLEVPYEQYF
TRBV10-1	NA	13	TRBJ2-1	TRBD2	TGCGCCACCGGGACTAGCAGATACAATGAGCAGTTCTTC	CATGTSRYNEQFF
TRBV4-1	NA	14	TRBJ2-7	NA	TGCGCCAGCAGCCCCTGGCAGAGGTCCTACGAGCAGTACTTC	CASSPWQRSYEQYF
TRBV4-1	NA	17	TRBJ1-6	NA	TGCGCCAGCAGCCGCTCGTCAGGGATTAGTACTAATTCACCCCTCCACTTT	CASSRSSGISTNSPLHF
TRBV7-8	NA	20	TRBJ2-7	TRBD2	TGTGCCAGCAGCTCCCCGCTATCGAAAAGCGGGAGTCCCCCGATCTACGAGCAGTACTTC	CASSSPLSKSGSPPIYEQYF
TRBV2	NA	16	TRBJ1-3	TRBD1	TGTGCCAGCAGGTTCAGACAGGGGATCTCTGGAAACACCATATATTTT	CASRFRQGISGNTIYF
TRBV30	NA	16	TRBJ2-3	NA	TGTGCCTGGAGTGTACACGGGGGGCGGGAGACAGATACGCAGTATTTT	CAWSVHGGRETDTQYF
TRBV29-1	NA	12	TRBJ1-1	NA	TGCAGCGGATGGGGGGATCGTTTTGAAGCTTTCTTT	CSGWGDRFEAFF
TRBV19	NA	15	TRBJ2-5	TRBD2	TGTGCCAGTAGTATACCTAGCGGGAGACAAGAGACCCAGTACTTC	CASSIPSGRQETQYF
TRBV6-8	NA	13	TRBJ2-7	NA	TGTGCCAGCAGTTACTTAGGGGTACACGAGCAGTACTTC	CASSYLGVHEQYF
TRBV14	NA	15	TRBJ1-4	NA	TGTGCCAGCAGCCAAGCACTGGTTGCTAATGAAAAACTGTTTTTT	CASSQALVANEKLFF
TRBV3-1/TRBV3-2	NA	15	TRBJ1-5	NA	TGTGCCAGCAGCCAGGGACTTACCATAAGTCAGCCCCAGCATTTT	CASSQGLTISQPQHF
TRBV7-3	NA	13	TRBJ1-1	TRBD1	TGTGCCAGCAGCTGGGACAGGGCGGGGGAAGCTTTCTTT	CASSWDRAGEAFF
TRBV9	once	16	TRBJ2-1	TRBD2	TGTGCCAGCAGCCCCCGACTAGCGGGTACTTACAATGAGCAGTTCTTC	CASSPRLAGTYNEQFF
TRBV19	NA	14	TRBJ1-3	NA	TGTGCCAGTAGTGAGGCGGACTCTGGAAACACCATATATTTT	CASSEADSGNTIYF
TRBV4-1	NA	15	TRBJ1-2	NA	TGCGCCAGCAGCCAAGTCTCCAGGGCTAACTATGGCTACACCTTC	CASSQVSRANYGYTF
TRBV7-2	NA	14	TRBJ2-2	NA	TGTGCCAGCAGCTTAGTGGGGAGTGCCGGGGAGCTGTTTTTT	CASSLVGSAGELFF
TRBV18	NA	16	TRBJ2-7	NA	TGTGCCAGCTCACCGCTGGACACACTTTTGACCTACGAGCAGTACTTC	CASSPLDTLLTYEQYF
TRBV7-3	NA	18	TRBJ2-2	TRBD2	TGTGCCAGCAGCTCCGGGACTAGCGGGACTCCGAACACCGGGGAGCTGTTTTTT	CASSSGTSGTPNTGELFF
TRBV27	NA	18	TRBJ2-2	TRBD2	TGTGCCAGCAGTTCGCAGGACCTGACTAGCGGGAGGACCGGGGAGCTGTTTTTT	CASSSQDLTSGRTGELFF
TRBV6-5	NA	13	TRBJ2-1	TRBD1	TGTGCCAGCCGGGACAGGTCCTACAATGAGCAGTTCTTC	CASRDRSYNEQFF
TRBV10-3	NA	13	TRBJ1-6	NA	TGTGCCATCAGTGAGTCTAAAAATTCACCCCTCCACTTT	CAISESKNSPLHF
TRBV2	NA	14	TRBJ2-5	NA	TGTGCCAGCAGCAACCGGGACTTACAAGAGACCCAGTACTTC	CASSNRDLQETQYF
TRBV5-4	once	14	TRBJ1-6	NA	TGTGCCAGCTCAACGGACAGTCTTAATTCACCCCTCCACTTT	CASSTDSLNSPLHF
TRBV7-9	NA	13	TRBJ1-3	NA	TGTGCCAGCAGCTCGGGACATTCAAACACCATATATTTT	CASSSGHSNTIYF
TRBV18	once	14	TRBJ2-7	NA	TGTGCCAGCTCACCATCGGTCAACTCCTACGAGCAGTACTTC	CASSPSVNSYEQYF
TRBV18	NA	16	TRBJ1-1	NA	TGTGCCAGCTCACCGAACTCCGATGTTATGAACACTGAAGCTTTCTTT	CASSPNSDVMNTEAFF
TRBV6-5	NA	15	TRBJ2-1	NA	TGTGCCAGCGGCATAGACGGGAGCTCCTACAATGAGCAGTTCTTC	CASGIDGSSYNEQFF
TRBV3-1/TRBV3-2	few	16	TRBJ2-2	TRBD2	TGTGCCAGCAGCCAGGGACTAGCGGGAGTTTCCGGGGAGCTGTTTTTT	CASSQGLAGVSGELFF
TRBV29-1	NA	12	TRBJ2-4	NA	TGCAGCGTTGTTGGCAGATTAAACATTCAGTACTTC	CSVVGRLNIQYF
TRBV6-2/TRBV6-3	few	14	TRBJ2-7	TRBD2	TGTGCCAGCAGCGCCGGGACTAGCTTTTCCGAGCAGTACTTC	CASSAGTSFSEQYF
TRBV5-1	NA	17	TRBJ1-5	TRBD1	TGCGCCAGCAGCTTGGAACCCCAGGGGGCGAGGAATCAGCCCCAGCATTTT	CASSLEPQGARNQPQHF